This entry features one TCR beta chain sequence. As handled by the study authors: Cell counts per sample came from amplifying reference gene primers. The table came from immunoSEQ multiplex PCR; TCRdb's copy has only in-frame clones and leaves some out. V and J calls and clone size come straight from that table; D and trimming were deduced from the DNA. This table has about 170,000 clones, roughly 84% appearing once. This entry comes from a study of blood T cell repertoires in COVID-19. About the study: The United States, Italy and Spain provided the acute and convalescent COVID-19 samples.

Trimming cost V 3 bases and J 14 bases, with 16 bases left between them. The CDR3 contains 13 residues. The V gene's germline CDR1 is SGHTA and CDR2 FQGNSA. This sequence originates from a woman over 75 with active or convalescent COVID-19. The chain combines TRBV7-2 with TRBJ1-4; unclear D gene. The sequencing input was peripheral blood. The CDR3 region is CASSLRPPTSLFF. The CDR3 DNA reads as TGTGCCAGCAGCTTGAGGCCCCCGACGTCCCTGTTTTTT.